The 25 T cell receptor beta chains given below trace back to one sample, sequenced in a study of blood T cell repertoires in COVID-19 (dated by TCRdb to about 2020). Libraries were constructed by the immunoSEQ multiplex PCR assay. TCRdb limited this immuneACCESS table to in-frame rearrangements with V and J called. A share of clones is missing; checked studies link under half to unresolved V genes, and the rest is unexplained. This sample has roughly 220,000 clones in its table, and 86% of those were observed once. The biggest ten clones account for roughly 10% of the sample. Sequencing was performed on peripheral blood. The receptors stem from a woman between 50 and 59 years old with COVID-19, enrolled during active disease.

This clone turned up a few times. This chain uses TRBV20-1 with TRBJ2-1; TRBD2 might be the D (6 bases). CDR1 DFQATT and CDR2 SNEGSKA come from the germline V gene (reference sequence). Trimming left V 7 bases short and J 10 bases short, with 14 bases between. CDR3 length: 11 residues. CDR3 in amino acids: CSVRREREQFF. The CDR3 DNA reads TGCAGTGTTCGGAGGGAGAGGGAGCAGTTCTTC.

The V and J genes are TRBV28 and TRBJ1-2; the D gene is possibly TRBD1 (6 bases). The CDR3 has 14 residues. Trimming removed 6 bases at V and 2 bases at J, with 13 bases between. Germline V lookup: CDR1 MDHEN, CDR2 SYDVKM. The CDR3 is CASSLQGLNYGYTF. CDR3 bases: TGTGCCAGCAGCCTCCAGGGGTTAAACTATGGCTACACCTTC.

The CDR3 is CASSATGIMGDGYTF. The CDR3 DNA is TGTGCCAGCAGTGCAACAGGGATAATGGGGGATGGCTACACCTTC. The chain links TRBV2 to TRBJ1-2, with a possible D match to TRBD1 (6 bases). Trimming removed 4 bases at V and 6 bases at J, with 18 bases between. Germline assignment: CDR1 SNHLY and CDR2 FYNNEI. CDR3 size: 15 residues.

J is TRBJ1-3 and V is TRBV19; TRBD1 is a possible D gene (6 bases). The germline V and J ends were trimmed by 1 base and 2 bases, with 12 bases remaining between them. This CDR3 spans 16 amino acids. The germline CDR1 and CDR2 sequences are LNHDA and SQIVND (reference sequence). Here the CDR3 reads CASSIGVGGAGNTIYF. In DNA form, the CDR3 reads TGTGCCAGTAGTATAGGTGTTGGGGGCGCTGGAAACACCATATATTTT.

The gene calls are TRBV6-5 and TRBJ1-5; a possible D gene is TRBD1 (6 bases). CDR1 and CDR2 from the germline V gene are MNHEY and SVGAGI. The CDR3 is made up of 12 amino acids. V was cut by 7 bases and J by 4 bases, with 8 bases left in between. The CDR3 sequence is CASTTGNQPQHF. The CDR3 region has the DNA TGTGCCAGCACTACAGGGAATCAGCCCCAGCATTTT.

For this clone: This same CDR3 is encoded by further DNA sequences in the sample. V gene TRBV5-1 combines with J gene TRBJ2-2; TRBD1 matches at 9 bases. From germline, CDR1 is SGHRS and CDR2 YFSETQ. Trimming removed 5 bases from V and 0 bases from J; junction bases left unmatched: 2. This CDR3 region has 15 residues. CDR3 sequence: CASRTGGPNTGELFF. The CDR3 DNA follows: TGCGCCAGCAGGACAGGGGGACCGAACACCGGGGAGCTGTTTTTT.

J is TRBJ1-1 and V is TRBV13; D is perhaps TRBD1 (6 bases). CDR3 length: 17 residues. V lost 5 bases, J lost 3 bases, and 22 bases lay in between. The germline V gene has CDR1 PRHDT and CDR2 FYEKMQ (reference sequence). The DNA of the CDR3 is TGTGCCAGCAGCCTCACAGGGTTTGATTCGTCGGACACTGAAGCTTTCTTT. Protein: CASSLTGFDSSDTEAFF. The variable domain in full, with the rest retrieved from reference TRBV13 and TRBJ1-1, is AAGVIQSPRHLIKEKRETATLKCYPIPRHDTVYWYQQGPGQDPQFLISFYEKMQSDKGSIPDRFSAQQFSDYHSELNMSSLELGDSALYFCASSLTGFDSSDTEAFFGQGTRLTVV.

The rearrangement joins TRBV28 to TRBJ2-4; D perhaps matches TRBD2 (5 bases). This CDR3 is built from 15 residues. The V and J ends lost 10 bases and 0 bases respectively, with 16 bases between them. Looked up from germline, CDR1 is MDHEN and CDR2 is SYDVKM. The CDR3 DNA reads TGTGCCACCCGGGGAGTGACCCTAGCCAAAAACATTCAGTACTTC. Its protein product is CATRGVTLAKNIQYF. The complete variable domain, with remaining parts taken from reference TRBV28 and TRBJ2-4, reads DVKVTQSSRYLVKRTGEKVFLECVQDMDHENMFWYRQDPGLGLRLIYFSYDVKMKEKGDIPEGYSVSREKKERFSLILESASTNQTSMYLCATRGVTLAKNIQYFGAGTRLSVL.

The chain uses TRBV6-5 and TRBJ1-1, with 7 bases that match TRBD1. J was trimmed by 2 bases and V by 6 bases; bases with no gene match: 6. Germline V gene lookup returns CDR1 MNHEY and CDR2 SVGAGI. The CDR3 loop spans 14 amino acids. The CDR3 DNA reads TGTGCCAGCAGGGTGGGACAGAGAAACACTGAAGCTTTCTTT. Translating it yields CASRVGQRNTEAFF.

The chain carries TRBV30 and TRBJ2-1, with D possibly matching TRBD2 (5 bases). The CDR3 is made up of 15 amino acids. Trimming took 5 bases from V and 0 from J, leaving 14 bases between them. CDR1 GTSNPN and CDR2 SVGIG come from the germline V gene (reference sequence). Written as DNA, the CDR3 is TGTGCCTGGGGACTGAAAAGGAGCTCCTACAATGAGCAGTTCTTC. This sequence encodes CAWGLKRSSYNEQFF.

The chain uses TRBV7-6 and TRBJ1-1; 8 bases agree with TRBD1. The length of the CDR3 is 15 residues. The V and J ends lost 5 bases and 4 bases, in that order; junction bases with no gene match: 9. Looked up from germline, CDR1 is SGHVS and CDR2 is FNYEAQ. The CDR3 sequence is CASSQPGQVGTEAFF. In nucleotides, the CDR3 is TGTGCCAGCAGCCAGCCGGGACAGGTGGGCACTGAAGCTTTCTTT.

The V call is TRBV6-5, the J call TRBJ2-2, with D possibly TRBD2 on 5 matching bases. V was shortened by 6 bases and J by 8 bases, with 16 bases between the two germline ends. This CDR3 has 14 amino acids. Germline V gene lookup returns CDR1 MNHEY and CDR2 SVGAGI. DNA for the CDR3: TGTGCCAGCAGAAGAGGGCTAGAGCGGGGGGAGCTGTTTTTT. It encodes CASRRGLERGELFF.

The chain employs TRBV10-3 and TRBJ1-2; no clear D gene. The germline V and J ends were trimmed by 9 bases and 1 base, with 12 bases remaining between them. The CDR3 contains 13 residues. CDR1 and CDR2 from the germline V gene are ENHRY and SYGVKD. The CDR3 sequence: CAISGSNNYGYTF. In DNA form, the CDR3 reads TGTGCCATAAGCGGATCGAATAACTATGGCTACACCTTC.

This clone was picked up a small number of times. The CDR3 spells CASSVRQMNTEAFF. CDR3 nucleotide sequence: TGTGCCAGTAGTGTCCGACAGATGAACACTGAAGCTTTCTTT. The J gene is TRBJ1-1, the V gene TRBV19; possible D gene TRBD1, 5 bases. The V gene lost 5 bases and the J gene lost 0 bases, with 10 bases spanning the gap. The CDR3 has 14 amino acids. From germline, CDR1 is LNHDA and CDR2 SQIVND (reference sequence).

The rearrangement uses TRBV11-2 and TRBJ1-1; 7 positions match TRBD1. The CDR3 runs 15 residues. J lost 0 bases, V lost 5 bases, and 6 bases had no gene match. The germline CDR1 and CDR2 sequences are SGHAT and FQNNGV. The CDR3 reads CASSPPGTVNTEAFF. CDR3 DNA sequence: TGTGCCAGCAGCCCACCCGGGACAGTGAACACTGAAGCTTTCTTT.

The chain recombines TRBV15 with TRBJ1-2; weak D call: TRBD1 (6 bases). Trimming left V 2 bases short and J 8 bases short, with 15 bases between. CDR3 size: 14 residues. In germline, CDR1 is LNHNV, CDR2 YYDKDF (reference sequence). The CDR3 nucleotides are TGTGCCACCAGCAGACCAACAGGGAGGGCCGGCTACACCTTC. Translated: CATSRPTGRAGYTF. The full variable domain, its missing parts supplied by reference TRBV15 and TRBJ1-2, is DAMVIQNPRYQVTQFGKPVTLSCSQTLNHNVMYWYQQKSSQAPKLLFHYYDKDFNNEADTPDNFQSRRPNTSFCFLDIRSPGLGDTAMYLCATSRPTGRAGYTFGSGTRLTVV.

The chain employs TRBV19 and TRBJ1-5; 8 positions match TRBD1. The CDR3 is made up of 16 amino acids. Germline CDR1 LNHDA, CDR2 SQIVND (reference sequence). V trimming: 1 base; J trimming: 6 bases; junction bases outside the gene matches: 8. The DNA of the CDR3 is TGTGCCAGTAGTATAGTCGGAAGGACAGGGAGTCAGCCCCAGCATTTT. As protein: CASSIVGRTGSQPQHF. Filled out from reference TRBV19 and TRBJ1-5, the complete variable domain reads DGGITQSPKYLFRKEGQNVTLSCEQNLNHDAMYWYRQDPGQGLRLIYYSQIVNDFQKGDIAEGYSVSREKKESFPLTVTSAQKNPTAFYLCASSIVGRTGSQPQHFGDGTRLSIL.

The chain employs TRBV28 and TRBJ1-5, with TRBD1 matching 7 bases. The V gene end was trimmed by 8 bases and the J gene end by 7 bases; junction bases not matched to a gene: 5. Germline lookup yields CDR1 MDHEN and CDR2 SYDVKM. The length of the CDR3 is 12 residues. The CDR3 DNA is TGTGCCAGCGCGACAGGGAACCAGCCCCAGCATTTT. Translation: CASATGNQPQHF.

The chain employs TRBV28 and TRBJ1-6; the D gene is possibly TRBD1 (6 bases). Trimming shortened V by 5 bases and J by 8 bases, and 16 bases separated the two germline ends. In germline, CDR1 is MDHEN, CDR2 SYDVKM. The CDR3 is made up of 15 amino acids. The DNA of the CDR3 is TGTGCCAGCAGTCCTCGGACAGCTACCTATTCACCCCTCCACTTT. Translating gives CASSPRTATYSPLHF. Full variable domain (rest looked up from reference TRBV28 and TRBJ1-6): DVKVTQSSRYLVKRTGEKVFLECVQDMDHENMFWYRQDPGLGLRLIYFSYDVKMKEKGDIPEGYSVSREKKERFSLILESASTNQTSMYLCASSPRTATYSPLHFGNGTRLTVT.

The chain carries TRBV14 and TRBJ2-3; TRBD2 agrees at 7 bases. The CDR3 has 14 amino acids. Germline CDR1 and CDR2: SGHDN and FVKESK. V lost 4 bases and J lost 6; bases outside the gene matches: 7. CDR3 sequence: CASSPWEGRDTQYF. In DNA form, the CDR3 reads TGTGCCAGCAGCCCGTGGGAGGGGCGGGATACGCAGTATTTT.

The chain employs TRBV7-2 and TRBJ2-3, with TRBD2 matching over 7 bases. V shed 5 bases and J 2 bases; nucleotides not matched to a gene: 10. Germline CDR1 and CDR2: SGHTA and FQGNSA. The CDR3 has 16 amino acids. The CDR3 DNA follows: TGTGCCAGCAGCCGTTCTAGCGGAGAGGTCACAGATACGCAGTATTTT. Protein: CASSRSSGEVTDTQYF.

The rearrangement uses TRBV18 and TRBJ1-2; D gene uncertain. The ends were cut back, 10 bases at V and 3 bases at J, with 12 bases in the middle. CDR1 and CDR2 from the germline V gene are KGHSH and LQKENI. The CDR3 extends over 12 amino acids. This CDR3 is CATPSSHYGYTF. CDR3 nucleotides: TGTGCCACCCCCTCCTCCCACTATGGCTACACCTTC.

The J gene is TRBJ2-2, the V gene TRBV5-1; D is unresolved. The CDR3 runs to 13 residues. Germline CDR1 reads SGHRS; CDR2 reads YFSETQ. Between the trimmed V and J ends, which lost 0 bases and 6 bases, there was a span of 6 bases. The CDR3 here is CASSLAVSGELFF. The CDR3 DNA is TGCGCCAGCAGCTTGGCTGTTTCCGGGGAGCTGTTTTTT.

This clone was seen once. J is TRBJ2-7 and V is TRBV5-1; D ambiguous. V lost 3 bases and J 2 bases, leaving 12 bases between the germline ends. The CDR3 loop spans 14 amino acids. Germline CDR1 SGHRS, CDR2 YFSETQ. The CDR3, as DNA: TGCGCCAGCAGCTCGGAACCGGGTCCCTACGAGCAGTACTTC. Its translation is CASSSEPGPYEQYF.

The chain joins TRBV15 to TRBJ1-5; the D gene is possibly TRBD1 (6 bases). The CDR3 loop spans 15 amino acids. Trimming cost V 2 bases and J 4 bases, with 12 bases left between them. CDR1 is LNHNV, CDR2 YYDKDF, per germline (reference sequence). The CDR3 spells CATSRSTGMNQPQHF. In DNA, the CDR3 is TGTGCCACCAGCAGATCAACAGGGATGAATCAGCCCCAGCATTTT. The full variable domain, rest sourced from reference TRBV15 and TRBJ1-5, is DAMVIQNPRYQVTQFGKPVTLSCSQTLNHNVMYWYQQKSSQAPKLLFHYYDKDFNNEADTPDNFQSRRPNTSFCFLDIRSPGLGDTAMYLCATSRSTGMNQPQHFGDGTRLSIL.